The 18 T cell receptor beta chains below were found in one sample sequenced in a study of blood T cell repertoires in COVID-19. Some clones are missing from TCRdb's copy, which holds only in-frame ones; the method was immunoSEQ multiplex PCR. The repertoire holds roughly 500,000 clones, with 70% to 90% as singletons. The sequenced sample consisted of PBMCs or T cells enriched from blood (not recorded which). The origin of the receptors is an older woman who had recovered from COVID-19.

CDR3 DNA sequence: TGTGCCAGCAGCCAAGAATTGTGGACAGGTACCAATGAGCAGTTCTTC. Translation: CASSQELWTGTNEQFF. The gene calls are TRBV3-1 (or the pseudogene TRBV3-2) and TRBJ2-1, with 7 bases that match TRBD1. Germline V gives CDR1 LGHDT, CDR2 YNNKEL (reference sequence). After removal of 0 bases from V and 6 bases from J, the junction contained 8 bases not matched to a gene. The CDR3 sequence is 16 residues long.

This clone was counted once. This chain's CDR3 is CASSLGLMNAAFF. The CDR3 region has the DNA TGTGCCAGCAGCCTCGGACTCATGAACGCGGCTTTCTTT. The rearrangement links TRBV7-2 to TRBJ1-1; D uncertain. The CDR3 has 13 amino acids. Germline-derived CDR1 and CDR2 are SGHTA and FQGNSA. The V and J ends lost 5 bases and 11 bases respectively, with 18 bases between them.

The V gene is TRBV3-1 (or the pseudogene TRBV3-2), the J gene TRBJ2-7; TRBD1 is a possible D gene (8 bases). The V end was cut by 4 bases, the J end by 5 bases, with 21 bases between. The CDR3 consists of 16 residues. In germline, CDR1 is LGHDT, CDR2 YNNKEL (reference sequence). CDR3 in DNA: TGTGCCAGCAGCCGGGGGAGGGCAGGGGGCTTCCACGAGCAGTACGTC. Translation: CASSRGRAGGFHEQYV.

The CDR3 DNA reads TGTGCCTGGAGTGTACTACCCCCCGGCGGGGGGATGGAGACCCAGTACTTC. Its protein is CAWSVLPPGGGMETQYF. The chain employs TRBV30 and TRBJ2-5, with 8 bases aligning to TRBD2. The junction had 14 bases not matched to a gene; V was cut back by 0 bases and J by 5 bases. The germline gives CDR1 GTSNPN, CDR2 SVGIG (reference sequence). The CDR3 consists of 17 residues.

Concerning this clone: This sample includes further DNA sequences coding for the same CDR3. The genes are TRBV6-2 or TRBV6-3 and TRBJ2-7, with D tentatively TRBD1 (5 bases). The CDR3 length is 12 residues. Between the trimmed V and J ends, which lost 4 bases and 4 bases, there was a span of 8 bases. Germline V gene sequence: CDR1 MNHEY, CDR2 SVGEGT. The CDR3 nucleotides are TGTGCCAGCAGTTTGGACACTTACGAGCAGTACTTC. Its protein product is CASSLDTYEQYF.

This rearrangement joins TRBV5-6 to TRBJ1-2; D is uncertain. CDR3 length: 12 amino acids. The V gene's germline CDR1 is SGHDT and CDR2 YYEEEE. Trimming shortened V by 2 bases and J by 8 bases, and 10 bases separated the two germline ends. CDR3 sequence reads: CASSFYSSGYTF. The CDR3 DNA reads as TGTGCCAGCAGCTTTTACAGCTCCGGCTACACCTTC.

The gene calls are TRBV25-1 and TRBJ2-1; D gene unclear. The V end was cut by 8 bases, the J end by 6 bases, with 8 bases between. The V gene's germline CDR1 is MGHDK and CDR2 SYGVNS. CDR3 length equals 11 residues. CDR3 DNA sequence: TGTGCCAGCGAGGTGGGCAATGAGCAGTTCTTC. Translated: CASEVGNEQFF. Full variable domain (remainder filled in from reference TRBV25-1 and TRBJ2-1): EADIYQTPRYLVIGTGKKITLECSQTMGHDKMYWYQQDPGMELHLIHYSYGVNSTEKGDLSSESTVSRIRTEHFPLTLESARPSHTSQYLCASEVGNEQFFGPGTRLTVL.

About this clone: This sample includes further DNA sequences coding for the same CDR3. The J gene is TRBJ1-2, the V gene TRBV2; 9 bases line up with TRBD1. The ends lost 4 bases at V and 6 bases at J; junction bases unmatched: 0. This CDR3 spans 12 amino acids. The V gene's germline CDR1 is SNHLY and CDR2 FYNNEI. The CDR3 bases are TGTGCCAGCAGTGGGACAGGGGATGGCTACACCTTC. It translates to CASSGTGDGYTF.

V and J are TRBV10-3 and TRBJ1-1; weak D call: TRBD1 (5 bases). The V and J ends lost 3 bases and 0 bases respectively, with 17 bases between them. The CDR3 contains 17 residues. Germline values: CDR1 ENHRY, CDR2 SYGVKD. CDR3: CAISDRGDGRLNTEAFF. The DNA of the CDR3 is TGTGCCATCAGTGACCGGGGGGACGGCAGATTGAACACTGAAGCTTTCTTT.

CDR3 residues: CASSTSGGFYEQYF. In DNA, the CDR3 is TGTGCCAGCTCCACTAGCGGGGGATTCTACGAGCAGTACTTC. The rearrangement links TRBV6-5 to TRBJ2-7; 11 bases agree with TRBD2. The length of the CDR3 is 14 residues. Germline V gene data show CDR1 as MNHEY and CDR2 as SVGAGI. V shed 8 bases and J 3 bases; nucleotides not matched to a gene: 6.

The chain employs TRBV19 and TRBJ1-3, with D perhaps matching TRBD1 (6 bases). Germline V lookup: CDR1 LNHDA, CDR2 SQIVND (reference sequence). The CDR3 contains 13 residues. CDR3 sequence reads: CAARDNSGNTIYF. The DNA for the CDR3 is TGTGCAGCACGGGACAACTCTGGAAACACCATATATTTT.

The V and J genes are TRBV7-2 and TRBJ2-7; 9 positions agree with TRBD1. CDR3 length: 14 residues. Germline CDR1 is SGHTA and CDR2 is FQGNSA. V shed 5 bases and J 1 base; nucleotides not matched to a gene: 3. CDR3 bases: TGTGCCAGCAGCCTCGGGACAGGGTCCTACGAGCAGTACGTC. Translated: CASSLGTGSYEQYV.

The genes are TRBV4-1 and TRBJ2-3, with 9 nucleotides matching TRBD1. Germline V gene data show CDR1 as MGHRA and CDR2 as YSYEKL. This CDR3 is 18 amino acids long. V gave up 1 base and J gave up 0 bases; unmatched junction bases: 8. CDR3 nucleotide sequence: TGCGCCAGCAGCCAAGTGAGATCCGGGACAGGGAGCACAGATACGCAGTATTTT. As protein: CASSQVRSGTGSTDTQYF.

J is TRBJ1-5 and V is TRBV12-3 or TRBV12-4; D is unclear. The CDR3 totals 12 residues. Deletions cut 6 bases from V and 6 bases from J, with 9 bases between. CDR3 bases: TGTGCCAGCAGCATTACCAGTCAGCCCCAGCATTTT. Translated: CASSITSQPQHF.

In this sample, this clone turned up a few times. The rearrangement links TRBV5-6 to TRBJ2-3; TRBD2 matches 7 bases. Germline V gene sequence: CDR1 SGHDT, CDR2 YYEEEE. After removal of 6 bases from V and 7 bases from J, the junction contained 14 bases not matched to a gene. The CDR3 runs to 15 residues. The CDR3 region is CASTERDPSTYTQYF. As DNA, the CDR3 is TGTGCCAGCACGGAGCGGGACCCATCCACGTATACGCAGTATTTT.

The chain carries TRBV24-1 and TRBJ1-2, with D perhaps TRBD1 (5 bases). CDR1 is KGHDR, CDR2 SFDVKD, per germline. There are 13 residues in the CDR3. V lost 3 bases and J lost 6, with 10 bases in between. CDR3 loop: CATSDLMTDGYTF. CDR3 DNA: TGTGCCACCAGTGATCTGATGACAGATGGCTACACCTTC.

V usage is TRBV27 and J usage is TRBJ1-2, with D perhaps matching TRBD1 (6 bases). Trimming pared 2 bases from V and 7 bases from J, leaving 14 bases between. The germline CDR1 and CDR2 sequences are MNHEY and SMNVEV (reference sequence). This CDR3 has 14 residues. The CDR3 loop is CASSLNGNRAGYTF. CDR3 nucleotide sequence: TGTGCCAGCAGTTTAAACGGAAACAGGGCTGGCTACACCTTC.

This chain joins TRBV2 and TRBJ2-7, with a weak D call TRBD2 (6 bases). V gave up 2 bases and J gave up 0 bases, with 14 bases separating them. Germline loops: CDR1 SNHLY, CDR2 FYNNEI. The CDR3 spans 16 residues. CDR3 nucleotide sequence: TGTGCCAGCAGTGAAAATGTTGGGGGGAGCTCCTACGAGCAGTACTTC. Translation: CASSENVGGSSYEQYF.